One sample yielded the 2 T cell receptor beta chains listed below, sequenced in a study of cytomegalovirus exposure and HLA in healthy donors. Profiled with immunoSEQ multiplex PCR; TCRdb holds only in-frame clones, not every one. Of roughly 110,000 clones listed, about 87% are singletons. Sequencing was carried out using PBMCs. The source of these receptors is a woman under 30 in good health and CMV-seropositive.

This clone was counted only a few times. J is TRBJ1-3 and V is TRBV28; D might be TRBD1 (6 bases). The CDR3 is 15 residues long. CDR1 is MDHEN and CDR2 is SYDVKM in the germline V gene. With 5 bases removed from V and 0 bases from J, the gap between germline ends came to 11 bases. DNA for the CDR3: TGTGCCAGCAGTACGGACAGTAGCTCTGGAAACACCATATATTTT. Its protein is CASSTDSSSGNTIYF.

The chain recombines TRBV7-9 with TRBJ1-1, with D unresolved. In germline, CDR1 is SEHNR, CDR2 FQNEAQ (reference sequence). The V end was cut by 9 bases, the J end by 1 base, with 6 bases between. The CDR3 contains 11 residues. The CDR3 loop is CASYSNTEAFF. The CDR3 DNA reads as TGTGCCAGTTACTCGAACACTGAAGCTTTCTTT.